Shown below are 15 T cell receptor beta chains from a single sample sequenced in a study of technical replicates of blood from a handful of donors. Using immunoSEQ multiplex PCR, the repertoire was profiled, and TCRdb retains in-frame clones only, with some absent. This sample yields roughly 82,000 clones, of which under 96% are seen a single time; about 0.36% belongs to the top ten. Sequencing was done on a sample of T cells isolated from PBMCs. These receptors came from a human donor in good health.

The rearrangement links TRBV2 to TRBJ1-4; D remains ambiguous. The CDR3 is 15 residues long. Germline V gene lookup returns CDR1 SNHLY and CDR2 FYNNEI. V lost 3 bases to trimming and J lost 3 bases, with 11 bases between them. The CDR3 DNA reads as TGTGCCAGCAGTGAGTCGCAGAGGGCTAATGAAAAACTGTTTTTT. Protein product: CASSESQRANEKLFF.

J is TRBJ2-1 and V is TRBV15, with 10 positions matching TRBD2. The ends lost 5 bases at V and 8 bases at J; junction bases unmatched: 9. The germline V gene encodes CDR1 LNHNV and CDR2 YYDKDF (reference sequence). This CDR3 region has 15 residues. The CDR3 DNA reads as TGTGCCACCAGCTCCCGAGGGACTAGCGATTATGAGCAGTTCTTC. Translation: CATSSRGTSDYEQFF.

The chain has TRBV2 and TRBJ2-2, with a weak D call TRBD1 (5 bases). CDR1 and CDR2 (germline): SNHLY, FYNNEI. This CDR3 contains 15 residues. V lost 7 bases to trimming and J lost 5 bases, with 17 bases between them. CDR3 sequence: CASMDTLIGTGELFF. The CDR3 nucleotides are TGTGCCAGCATGGACACTCTTATAGGGACCGGGGAGCTGTTTTTT.

This chain connects TRBV4-1 to TRBJ1-3, with TRBD1 matching 9 bases. The trim removed 6 bases at V and 7 bases at J, leaving 7 bases unmatched. This CDR3 is built from 14 residues. The germline CDR1 and CDR2 sequences are MGHRA and YSYEKL. This chain's CDR3 is CASSRTGVWNTIYF. The CDR3 coding sequence is TGCGCCAGCAGTCGGACAGGGGTGTGGAACACCATATATTTT.

The rearrangement joins TRBV10-3 to TRBJ1-1, with 8 bases lining up with TRBD1. CDR1 and CDR2 from the germline V gene are ENHRY and SYGVKD. The CDR3 is 14 amino acids. Trimming at V came to 6 bases and at J to 0 bases, leaving 3 bases not matched to a gene. In DNA, the CDR3 is TGTGCCATCAGAACGGACAGGGTGAACACTGAAGCTTTCTTT. Its protein is CAIRTDRVNTEAFF.

The gene calls are TRBV30 and TRBJ2-7; TRBD1 is a possible D gene (6 bases). The V end lost 0 bases, the J end lost 1 base, and 16 bases lay between the germline ends. CDR3 size: 16 residues. Germline V gives CDR1 GTSNPN, CDR2 SVGIG (reference sequence). CDR3 amino acids: CAWSVKNDRQSYEQYF. CDR3 nucleotides: TGTGCCTGGAGTGTTAAGAACGACAGGCAGTCCTACGAGCAGTACTTC.

The genes are TRBV5-1 and TRBJ2-7, with TRBD2 matching over 7 bases. The CDR3 is 15 residues long. The V gene end was trimmed by 1 base and the J gene end by 4 bases; junction bases not matched to a gene: 8. CDR1 SGHRS and CDR2 YFSETQ come from the germline V gene. The CDR3, as DNA: TGCGCCAGCAGCTTGATGGGGGAGGGCCGTTACGAGCAGTACTTC. Amino acids: CASSLMGEGRYEQYF.

The chain carries TRBV5-1 and TRBJ2-5; 7 nucleotides align to TRBD2. The V gene's germline CDR1 is SGHRS and CDR2 YFSETQ. This CDR3 has 16 amino acids. J lost 5 bases, V lost 3 bases, and 13 bases had no gene match. The CDR3 DNA sequence: TGCGCCAGCAGCTCATTACCGGGACTACCCTATGAGACCCAGTACTTC. Translation gives CASSSLPGLPYETQYF.

CDR3 in amino acids: CASTGSHEQYF. In DNA form, the CDR3 reads TGTGCCAGCACAGGGTCTCACGAGCAGTACTTC. The V call is TRBV6-5, the J call TRBJ2-7; a weak D match, TRBD1 (5 bases). The CDR3 is 11 amino acids. Trimming removed 7 bases at V and 5 bases at J, with 9 bases between. CDR1 and CDR2 (germline): MNHEY, SVGAGI.

The gene calls are TRBV2 and TRBJ2-7; TRBD1 agrees at 7 bases. The germline V gene has CDR1 SNHLY and CDR2 FYNNEI. J was trimmed by 4 bases and V by 8 bases; bases with no gene match: 17. The CDR3 has 16 amino acids. The CDR3 loop reads CASLGFSIGGRYEQYF. The CDR3 bases are TGTGCCAGCCTCGGGTTTTCTATAGGGGGCCGTTACGAGCAGTACTTC.

V usage is TRBV27 and J usage is TRBJ1-1, with TRBD1 matching 10 bases. In germline, CDR1 is MNHEY, CDR2 SMNVEV (reference sequence). Trimming cost V 5 bases and J 4 bases; bases outside gene matches: 4. CDR3 length: 14 amino acids. CDR3 coding DNA: TGTGCCAGCAGTCTTAGACAGGGGGCCACTGAAGCTTTCTTT. Protein: CASSLRQGATEAFF.

The rearrangement uses TRBV7-3 and TRBJ2-7, with TRBD2 matching 11 bases. After removal of 2 bases from V and 4 bases from J, the junction contained 4 bases not matched to a gene. CDR1 SGHTA and CDR2 FQGTGA come from the germline V gene. This CDR3 comprises 15 residues. The CDR3 here is CASSLSGTSGYEQYF. The CDR3 DNA sequence: TGTGCCAGCAGCTTATCCGGGACTAGCGGATACGAGCAGTACTTC. Full variable domain (rest looked up from reference TRBV7-3 and TRBJ2-7): GAGVSQTPSNKVTEKGKYVELRCDPISGHTALYWYRQSLGQGPEFLIYFQGTGAADDSGLPNDRFFAVRPEGSVSTLKIQRTERGDSAVYLCASSLSGTSGYEQYFGPGTRLTVT.

The chain recombines TRBV15 with TRBJ2-5; 10 bases line up with TRBD1. The CDR3 covers 13 residues. J lost 5 bases, V lost 8 bases, and 5 bases had no gene match. Germline V gives CDR1 LNHNV, CDR2 YYDKDF (reference sequence). This chain's CDR3 is CATATGGMETQYF. The CDR3 bases are TGTGCCACCGCGACAGGGGGCATGGAGACCCAGTACTTC. The full variable domain, with the rest looked up from reference TRBV15 and TRBJ2-5, is DAMVIQNPRYQVTQFGKPVTLSCSQTLNHNVMYWYQQKSSQAPKLLFHYYDKDFNNEADTPDNFQSRRPNTSFCFLDIRSPGLGDTAMYLCATATGGMETQYFGPGTRLLVL.

The rearrangement joins TRBV19 to TRBJ1-1; TRBD1 matches 8 bases. The CDR3 covers 14 residues. Germline assignment: CDR1 LNHDA and CDR2 SQIVND (reference sequence). V dropped 5 bases and J dropped 3; count of bases not matched to a gene: 5. In DNA, the CDR3 is TGTGCCAGTAGTTGGACAGGGAGGTACACTGAAGCTTTCTTT. Protein product: CASSWTGRYTEAFF.

The genes are TRBV19 and TRBJ2-5; 10 bases are shared with TRBD2. CDR3 length equals 14 residues. CDR1 is LNHDA, CDR2 SQIVND, per germline (reference sequence). Trimming took 1 base from V and 5 from J; bases not matched to a gene: 1. CDR3 DNA: TGTGCCAGTAGTATAGGTAGCGGGAGGGAGACCCAGTACTTC. Translation: CASSIGSGRETQYF. Variable domain in full (rest from reference TRBV19 and TRBJ2-5): DGGITQSPKYLFRKEGQNVTLSCEQNLNHDAMYWYRQDPGQGLRLIYYSQIVNDFQKGDIAEGYSVSREKKESFPLTVTSAQKNPTAFYLCASSIGSGRETQYFGPGTRLLVL.